The clone carrying this T cell receptor beta chain occurred a few times. Noted time point: baseline pretreatment blood. Regarding treatment: 15 Gy SBRT to primary tumor, nephrectomy 4 weeks later. Germline V gene sequence: CDR1 MNHNS, CDR2 SASEGT. Trimming took 3 bases from V and 6 from J; bases not matched to a gene: 2. This CDR3 has 14 residues. Profiling relied on immunoSEQ multiplex PCR, and the TCRdb table lists in-frame clones only, not all of them. The table records 87,000 or so clones, 65% to 90% of them present only once. The data were obtained in a study of radiation and T cells in renal cell carcinoma.

Sequencing used blood, obtained from a patient whose treatment included radiotherapy and nephrectomy. The sequence came from a man aged 45 to 65 with renal cell carcinoma. This chain links TRBV6-1 with TRBJ1-6, with 7 positions matching TRBD1. CDR3 DNA: TGTGCCAGCAGTGATCAGGGGGTTAATTCACCCCTCCACTTT. Its translation is CASSDQGVNSPLHF.